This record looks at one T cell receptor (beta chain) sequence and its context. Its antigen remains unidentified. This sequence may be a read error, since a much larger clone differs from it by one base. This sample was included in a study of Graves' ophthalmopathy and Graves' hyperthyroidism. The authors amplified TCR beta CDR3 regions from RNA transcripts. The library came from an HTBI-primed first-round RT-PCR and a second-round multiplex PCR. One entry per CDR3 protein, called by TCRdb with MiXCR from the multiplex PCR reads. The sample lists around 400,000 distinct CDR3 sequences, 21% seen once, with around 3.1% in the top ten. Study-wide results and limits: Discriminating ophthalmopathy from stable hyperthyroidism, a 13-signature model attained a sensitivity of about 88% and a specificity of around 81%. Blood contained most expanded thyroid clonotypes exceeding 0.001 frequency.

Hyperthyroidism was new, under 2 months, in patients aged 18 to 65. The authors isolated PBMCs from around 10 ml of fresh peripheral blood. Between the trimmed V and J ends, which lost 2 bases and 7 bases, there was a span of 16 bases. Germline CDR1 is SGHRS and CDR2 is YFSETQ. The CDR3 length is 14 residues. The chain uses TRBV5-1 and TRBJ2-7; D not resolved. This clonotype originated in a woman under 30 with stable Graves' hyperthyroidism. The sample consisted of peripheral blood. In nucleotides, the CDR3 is TGCGCCAGCAGCTTTGGACGCCCACCTAGGGAGCAGTACTTC. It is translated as CASSFGRPPREQYF.